This is a list of T cell receptor beta chains from one sample in a study of cytomegalovirus exposure and HLA in healthy donors. Assay: immunoSEQ multiplex PCR; the TCRdb copy retains only in-frame clones and omits some. The sample shows tens of thousands of clones, and 5.5% to 6% sits with its ten largest clones. Specimen: PBMCs. These receptors were collected from a human donor in good health. Each CDR3 is given with its conserved first and last residue. The order of the fields is D gene, V gene, J gene, CDR3 protein, CDR3 DNA. The D gene is left open where the match is weak.

>NA|TRBV14|TRBJ1-2
CASSFGQTGYTF
TGTGCCAGCAGCTTCGGACAGACCGGCTACACCTTC
>NA|TRBV28|TRBJ1-3
CASTLEAVSGNTIYF
TGTGCCAGCACCCTAGAGGCAGTCTCTGGAAACACCATATATTTT
>TRBD1|TRBV6-5|TRBJ1-6
CASSYTGGGNSPLHF
TGTGCCAGCAGTTATACAGGGGGCGGTAATTCACCCCTCCACTTT
>NA|TRBV6-5|TRBJ1-2
CASSYSGRGGTTGYTF
TGTGCCAGCAGTTACTCAGGTCGGGGGGGAACGACGGGCTACACCTTC
>TRBD1|TRBV5-1|TRBJ1-5
CASSAGTGNQPQHF
TGCGCCAGCAGCGCGGGGACAGGCAATCAGCCCCAGCATTTT
>NA|TRBV6-1|TRBJ2-2
CASSGGAGELFF
TGTGCCAGCAGTGGGGGAGCCGGGGAGCTGTTTTTT
>TRBD1|TRBV5-5|TRBJ1-2
CASSPNPRDRINYGYTF
TGTGCCAGCAGCCCTAACCCCCGGGACAGGATAAATTATGGCTACACCTTC
>NA|TRBV5-4|TRBJ1-1
CASSRVPGQGSEAFF
TGTGCCAGCAGCCGGGTCCCGGGACAAGGTTCTGAAGCTTTCTTT
>NA|TRBV4-2|TRBJ2-5
CASSQNPTGQETQYF
TGTGCCAGCAGCCAAAACCCGACAGGCCAAGAGACCCAGTACTTC
>NA|TRBV7-9|TRBJ2-6
CASSLAQGSGANVLTF
TGTGCCAGCAGCTTAGCGCAGGGGTCTGGGGCCAACGTCCTGACTTTC
>NA|TRBV28|TRBJ2-1
CASSLESSSDNEQFF
TGTGCCAGCAGTCTGGAAAGTAGCTCCGACAATGAGCAGTTCTTC
>NA|TRBV1|TRBJ2-2
CTSSQRAVIAGDTGELFF
TGCACCAGCAGCCAAAGGGCCGTGATAGCGGGGGACACCGGGGAGCTGTTTTTT
>TRBD2|TRBV11-2|TRBJ2-7
CASSLGEGLAYYEQYF
TGTGCCAGCAGCTTAGGGGAGGGACTAGCCTACTACGAGCAGTACTTC
>NA|TRBV7-8|TRBJ1-6
CASSLGTIPGSPLHF
TGTGCCAGCAGCCTCGGGACTATACCCGGCTCACCCCTCCACTTT
>NA|TRBV4-1|TRBJ2-6
CASSLSGTGANVLTF
TGCGCCAGCAGTCTCTCGGGTACTGGGGCCAACGTCCTGACTTTC
>NA|TRBV6-1|TRBJ1-6
CASSGQIYSPLHF
TGTGCCAGCAGCGGACAGATATATTCACCCCTCCACTTT
>TRBD1|TRBV6-4|TRBJ2-7
CASTHRQGAPLAYEQYF
TGTGCCAGCACCCACCGACAGGGGGCCCCCCTCGCCTACGAGCAGTACTTC
>NA|TRBV30|TRBJ1-1
CAWTAGVRTEAFF
TGTGCCTGGACGGCAGGGGTGAGGACTGAAGCTTTCTTT
>TRBD1|TRBV5-4|TRBJ1-2
CASSLPGSSTGAYGYTF
TGTGCCAGCAGCTTGCCTGGGTCCTCGACAGGGGCCTATGGCTACACCTTC
>NA|TRBV5-1|TRBJ2-5
CASSLGRSQENQYF
TGCGCCAGCAGCTTGGGCCGTTCCCAAGAGAACCAGTACTTC
>TRBD1|TRBV7-9|TRBJ2-3
CASSSRDRRTDTQYF
TGTGCCAGCAGCTCCCGGGACAGGCGCACAGATACGCAGTATTTT
>TRBD2|TRBV28|TRBJ2-2
CASSSPPGLGDTGELFF
TGTGCCAGCAGTTCCCCTCCGGGACTAGGCGACACCGGGGAGCTGTTTTTT
>NA|TRBV28|TRBJ2-7
CASSLPKSYEQYF
TGTGCCAGCAGTTTACCCAAGAGCTACGAGCAGTACTTC
>TRBD1|TRBV5-8|TRBJ2-1
CASSPGQGEANEQFF
TGTGCCAGCAGCCCGGGACAGGGGGAGGCCAATGAGCAGTTCTTC
>NA|TRBV30|TRBJ2-7
CAWSGGQSYEQYF
TGTGCCTGGAGTGGAGGTCAGTCCTACGAGCAGTACTTC
>TRBD2|TRBV6-4|TRBJ2-3
CASSDSERGPDTQYF
TGTGCCAGCAGTGACTCGGAGCGGGGCCCAGATACGCAGTATTTT
>TRBD2|TRBV18|TRBJ2-2
CASSPFGLAGSTGELFF
TGTGCCAGCTCACCCTTTGGACTAGCGGGGTCGACCGGGGAGCTGTTTTTT
>TRBD1|TRBV5-1|TRBJ1-1
CASSTQGDTEAFF
TGCGCCAGCAGCACACAGGGGGACACTGAAGCTTTCTTT
>TRBD2|TRBV18|TRBJ2-1
CASSPSGGEDNEQFF
TGTGCCAGCTCTCCGAGCGGGGGGGAGGACAATGAGCAGTTCTTC
>NA|TRBV5-6|TRBJ2-1
CASSLLRSSYNEQFF
TGTGCCAGCAGCTTACTCCGGTCCTCCTACAATGAGCAGTTCTTC
>TRBD2|TRBV28|TRBJ2-7
CASSEARAGDYEQYF
TGTGCCAGCAGTGAAGCGCGAGCGGGGGACTACGAGCAGTACTTC
>NA|TRBV27|TRBJ1-2
CASSLARTAGRYTF
TGTGCCAGCAGTTTGGCCCGGACAGCAGGACGGTACACCTTC
>NA|TRBV5-1|TRBJ2-5
CASSLSIGPGSAETQYF
TGCGCCAGCAGCCTATCAATAGGACCGGGGAGCGCAGAGACCCAGTACTTC
>TRBD2|TRBV11-3|TRBJ2-7
CASSISGDSYEQYF
TGTGCCAGCAGCATTAGCGGGGACTCCTACGAGCAGTACTTC
>TRBD1|TRBV7-9|TRBJ1-1
CASILTGGITEAFF
TGTGCCAGCATCTTGACAGGGGGAATTACTGAAGCTTTCTTT
>TRBD1|TRBV30|TRBJ1-2
CALTGDVDGYTF
TGTGCCTTGACAGGGGACGTTGATGGCTACACCTTC
>NA|TRBV19|TRBJ2-2
CASSPTTTYTGELFF
TGTGCCAGTAGCCCCACGACGACATACACCGGGGAGCTGTTTTTT
>TRBD2|TRBV29-1|TRBJ2-5
CSVVGAGGGETQYF
TGCAGCGTTGTCGGAGCGGGGGGCGGGGAGACCCAGTACTTC
>TRBD2|TRBV5-1|TRBJ2-7
CASSLPGRLSRTSDSYEQYF
TGCGCCAGCAGCTTACCAGGTCGGCTCTCTCGGACTAGCGACTCCTACGAGCAGTACTTC
>TRBD1|TRBV7-6|TRBJ2-7
CASSLEGQGARYEQYF
TGTGCCAGCAGCTTAGAGGGACAGGGGGCGCGGTACGAGCAGTACTTC
>NA|TRBV11-2|TRBJ1-2
CASSSTRQGYTF
TGTGCCAGCAGCTCAACCAGGCAGGGCTACACCTTC
>NA|TRBV7-2|TRBJ2-2
CASSFVGLTGELFF
TGTGCCAGCAGCTTCGTCGGACTCACCGGGGAGCTGTTTTTT
>TRBD1|TRBV6-1|TRBJ1-2
CASSVRQGGAYGYTF
TGTGCCAGCAGTGTAAGACAGGGGGGGGCCTATGGCTACACCTTC